This T cell receptor beta chain was sequenced for a study of cytomegalovirus exposure and HLA in healthy donors. The PCR used 60 Vbeta and 13 Jbeta primers. Profiling relied on immunoSEQ multiplex PCR, and the TCRdb table lists in-frame clones only, not all of them. This repertoire shows about 90,000 clones, about two thirds found once; its top ten account for 4.5% to 7%. Trimming cost V 4 bases and J 0 bases; bases outside gene matches: 4. The germline V gene has CDR1 SGHVS and CDR2 FQNEAQ. This CDR3 region has 16 residues. The gene calls are TRBV7-8 and TRBJ2-3; 10 positions match TRBD2. The sequence came from a woman under 40 in good health and CMV-seropositive. Specimen: PBMCs. The CDR3 here is CASSSLAGGSTDTQYF. DNA of the CDR3: TGTGCCAGCAGCTCTTTAGCGGGGGGTAGCACAGATACGCAGTATTTT. The full variable domain, in which reference TRBV7-8 and TRBJ2-3 provide the parts outside the CDR3, is GAGVSQSPRYKVAKRGQDVALRCDPISGHVSLFWYQQALGQGPEFLTYFQNEAQLDKSGLPSDRFFAERPEGSVSTLKIQRTQQEDSAVYLCASSSLAGGSTDTQYFGPGTRLTVL.